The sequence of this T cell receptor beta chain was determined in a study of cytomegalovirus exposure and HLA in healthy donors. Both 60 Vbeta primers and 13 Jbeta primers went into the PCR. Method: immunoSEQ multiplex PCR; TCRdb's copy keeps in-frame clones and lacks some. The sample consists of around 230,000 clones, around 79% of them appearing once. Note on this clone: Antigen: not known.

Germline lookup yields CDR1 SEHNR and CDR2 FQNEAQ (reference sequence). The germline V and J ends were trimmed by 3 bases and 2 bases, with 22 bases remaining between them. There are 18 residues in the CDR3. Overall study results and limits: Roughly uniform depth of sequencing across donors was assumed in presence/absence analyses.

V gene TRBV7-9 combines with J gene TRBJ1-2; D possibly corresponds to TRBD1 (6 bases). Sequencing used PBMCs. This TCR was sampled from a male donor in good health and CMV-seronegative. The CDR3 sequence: CASSFPPGGAPLNYGYTF. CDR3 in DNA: TGTGCCAGCAGCTTCCCCCCGGGGGGCGCCCCCTTAAACTATGGCTACACCTTC.